This T cell receptor (beta chain) comes out of a study of T-cell reconstitution after alpha-beta-depleted transplantation in children. This clonotype appeared many times. What it binds is unknown. Unique molecular identifiers were used to barcode this TCRbeta library. TCRdb reprocessed the PCR reads with MiXCR, giving one entry per CDR3 protein. The table lists a few hundred thousand distinct CDR3 sequences, roughly two fifths of them singletons. General study results and limits: Several hundred expanded graft clones reportedly were the source of alpha-beta T cells about two months after transplant. It was newly produced T cells that mostly accounted for T-cell counts and diversity one year after transplant.

V was pared by 4 bases and J by 6 bases, with 7 bases between. The germline V gene encodes CDR1 MNHNY and CDR2 SVGAGI (reference sequence). The CDR3 runs to 11 residues. The rearrangement joins TRBV6-6 to TRBJ2-7; no clear D. Sequencing used PBMCs, obtained before TCRalphabeta/CD19-depleted stem cell transplant. The sequence was obtained from a girl aged 2-15 years with aplastic anemia, due to receive a stem cell transplant. The CDR3 DNA follows: TGTGCCAGCAGTTGGTCGGGCGAGCAGTACTTC. The encoded protein is CASSWSGEQYF.